The 15 T cell receptor beta chains in this list originate from one sample, sequenced in a study of response to subunit inactivated influenza vaccine. Using its own MiXCR run on the RT-PCR reads, TCRdb lists one record per CDR3 protein. Here the sample spans about half a million distinct CDR3 sequences, approximately 7.7% being singletons. The sample here was PBMCs from blood, taken about 23 months after vaccination. Source of these receptors: a man aged 50 to 69 who received an inactivated influenza vaccine.

The table lists this clonotype with a few counts. The genes are TRBV30 and TRBJ2-5; TRBD2 matches at 9 bases. The V gene's germline CDR1 is GTSNPN and CDR2 SVGIG (reference sequence). This CDR3 contains 14 residues. Losses at the gene ends were 1 base for V and 7 bases for J; bases not matched to a gene: 7. CDR3 in amino acids: CAWSGASGVGTQYF. The CDR3, as DNA: TGTGCCTGGAGTGGTGCTAGCGGGGTCGGGACCCAGTACTTC.

This clonotype was recorded many times. The chain has TRBV6-1 and TRBJ2-7; maybe TRBD2 (5 bases). This CDR3 has 13 amino acids. The germline V gene has CDR1 MNHNS and CDR2 SASEGT. V shed 7 bases and J shed 0 bases, with 10 bases lying between them. CDR3 in amino acids: CASTGGSSYEQYF. In DNA, the CDR3 is TGTGCCAGCACAGGTGGGAGCTCCTACGAGCAGTACTTC.

This clonotype occurred a few times. The gene calls are TRBV9 and TRBJ2-2, with D possibly TRBD1 on 5 matching bases. CDR3 length: 14 amino acids. The ends were cut back, 4 bases at V and 5 bases at J, with 12 bases in the middle. Germline assignment: CDR1 SGDLS and CDR2 YYNGEE. The CDR3 sequence: CASSKAQGTGELFF. The CDR3 DNA sequence: TGTGCCAGCAGCAAAGCTCAGGGTACCGGGGAGCTGTTTTTT. Complete variable domain (other parts from reference TRBV9 and TRBJ2-2): DSGVTQTPKHLITATGQRVTLRCSPRSGDLSVYWYQQSLDQGLQFLIQYYNGEERAKGNILERFSAQQFPDLHSELNLSSLELGDSALYFCASSKAQGTGELFFGEGSRLTVL.

This clonotype was seen at least ten times. The chain joins TRBV7-2 to TRBJ1-2, with 9 bases matching TRBD1. CDR3 length: 16 residues. V shed 1 base and J 1 base; nucleotides not matched to a gene: 4. Germline values: CDR1 SGHTA, CDR2 FQGNSA. The CDR3 coding sequence is TGTGCCAGCAGCTTAGGACAGGGGGGCTTTAACTATGGCTACACCTTC. It translates to CASSLGQGGFNYGYTF. The variable domain in full, completed from reference TRBV7-2 and TRBJ1-2, reads GAGVSQSPSNKVTEKGKDVELRCDPISGHTALYWYRQSLGQGLEFLIYFQGNSAPDKSGLPSDRFSAERTGGSVSTLTIQRTQQEDSAVYLCASSLGQGGFNYGYTFGSGTRLTVV.

This sequence joins TRBV20-1 and TRBJ2-6; possible D gene TRBD1, 5 bases. Trimming shortened V by 5 bases and J by 3 bases, and 8 bases separated the two germline ends. The germline CDR1 and CDR2 sequences are DFQATT and SNEGSKA (reference sequence). The CDR3 consists of 13 residues. The CDR3 DNA sequence: TGCAGTGCTCCCAGGGTTGGGGCCAACGTCCTGACTTTC. Its translation is CSAPRVGANVLTF.

This clonotype was detected many times. The genes are TRBV7-9 and TRBJ2-3; TRBD2 matches at 8 bases. The length of the CDR3 is 15 residues. CDR1 and CDR2 (germline): SEHNR, FQNEAQ (reference sequence). V shed 6 bases, J shed 2 bases, and the junction held 7 bases outside the gene matches. The DNA of the CDR3 is TGTGCCAGCAGAATAGTAGCGGGATACACAGATACGCAGTATTTT. This encodes CASRIVAGYTDTQYF.

The chain joins TRBV6-1 to TRBJ2-7, with D possibly matching TRBD2 (6 bases). CDR1 and CDR2 (germline): MNHNS, SASEGT. Between the trimmed V and J ends, which lost 7 bases and 1 base, there was a span of 11 bases. The CDR3 has 13 residues. The CDR3 coding sequence is TGTGCCAGCACCAAGGGACTTTCCTACGAGCAGTACTTC. Protein sequence: CASTKGLSYEQYF.

This clonotype was recorded many times. CDR3 DNA: TGCAGTGCTAGGCACGTACGTCAGAATGAGCAGTTCTTC. This translates into CSARHVRQNEQFF. The J gene is TRBJ2-1, the V gene TRBV20-1; D is ambiguous. V was trimmed by 3 bases and J by 7 bases, leaving 13 bases between them. CDR1 and CDR2 from the germline V gene are DFQATT and SNEGSKA (reference sequence). The CDR3 has 13 amino acids.

At least ten counts were recorded for this clonotype. The V gene is TRBV20-1, the J gene TRBJ2-1, with 9 bases lining up with TRBD2. The length of the CDR3 is 15 residues. Trimming at V came to 5 bases and at J to 6 bases, leaving 11 bases not matched to a gene. Germline V gives CDR1 DFQATT, CDR2 SNEGSKA (reference sequence). DNA of the CDR3: TGCAGTGCTGCGGCTAGCGGGACCCCCTTCAATGAGCAGTTCTTC. Amino acids: CSAAASGTPFNEQFF.

There are many counts of this clonotype. The chain employs TRBV7-9 and TRBJ2-1; unclear D gene. This CDR3 is built from 10 residues. CDR1 and CDR2 from the germline V gene are SEHNR and FQNEAQ (reference sequence). V lost 8 bases to trimming and J lost 6 bases, with 5 bases between them. CDR3 nucleotide sequence: TGTGCCAGCTGGCCCAATGAGCAGTTCTTC. Its protein product is CASWPNEQFF.

The chain recombines TRBV28 with TRBJ2-1; D call uncertain. Germline assignment: CDR1 MDHEN and CDR2 SYDVKM. CDR3 length equals 13 residues. V was cut by 9 bases and J by 12 bases, with 21 bases left in between. The CDR3 protein is CARSPGWSRLQFF. In DNA, the CDR3 is TGTGCCAGGAGCCCCGGGTGGTCTCGACTGCAGTTCTTC. The entire variable domain, with the rest obtained from reference TRBV28 and TRBJ2-1, is as follows: DVKVTQSSRYLVKRTGEKVFLECVQDMDHENMFWYRQDPGLGLRLIYFSYDVKMKEKGDIPEGYSVSREKKERFSLILESASTNQTSMYLCARSPGWSRLQFFGPGTRLTVL.

The chain is built from TRBV24-1 and TRBJ2-5, with TRBD2 matching over 7 bases. CDR3 size: 14 residues. The V and J ends lost 4 bases and 5 bases, in that order; junction bases with no gene match: 6. Germline CDR1 KGHDR, CDR2 SFDVKD. The CDR3 reads CATSDSMGGETQYF. The CDR3 nucleotides read TGTGCCACCAGTGACTCGATGGGAGGGGAGACCCAGTACTTC.

The genes are TRBV7-2 and TRBJ1-2, with 9 bases aligning to TRBD1. The J segment lost 7 bases and the V segment lost 4 bases, leaving 7 bases of the junction unmatched. Germline lookup yields CDR1 SGHTA and CDR2 FQGNSA. The CDR3 covers 14 residues. The CDR3 loop is CASSSTGGGPGYTF. The DNA of the CDR3 is TGTGCCAGCAGCTCTACAGGGGGCGGACCTGGCTACACCTTC.

This clonotype has a count of ten or more. CDR3 residues: CSVKRGQETQYF. The CDR3 bases are TGCAGTGTGAAGAGGGGCCAAGAGACCCAGTACTTC. This chain uses TRBV20-1 with TRBJ2-5; D may correspond to TRBD1 or TRBD2 (5 bases each). Between the trimmed V and J ends, which lost 7 bases and 1 base, there was a span of 10 bases. CDR3 length: 12 amino acids. Germline lookup yields CDR1 DFQATT and CDR2 SNEGSKA (reference sequence).

This clonotype was observed a few times. The chain has TRBV3-1 and TRBJ2-1, with D unclear. Germline V gives CDR1 LGHDT, CDR2 YNNKEL (reference sequence). Trimming pared 2 bases from V and 8 bases from J, leaving 19 bases between. This CDR3 has 16 residues. CDR3 DNA: TGTGCCAGCAGCCAACGTGGCCGCCGGGTTCCCCATGAGCAGTTCTTC. Its translation: CASSQRGRRVPHEQFF.